The rows below give T cell receptor beta chains drawn from one sample of a study of shared clonotypes between healthy human individuals. Sequencing used immunoSEQ multiplex PCR; TCRdb keeps in-frame clones, though not all of them. This table has about 2.2 million clones, roughly 93% appearing once. The sample was naive CD8+ T cells from PBMCs. Receptor source: a man between 18 and 35 years old in good health. Some clones in this sample may be carry-over from other donors' samples. CDR3s include the opening cysteine and the closing phenylalanine or tryptophan. The D gene is left open where the match is weak. Only some rows state a clone size, as once, few, many or a class for expanded clones.

d_call	clone_size	v_call	j_call	cdr3_nt	cdr3_aa
-	-	TRBV7-9	TRBJ2-7	TGTGCCAGCAGCCCGGCCAGAGACGAGCAGTACTTC	CASSPARDEQYF
-	once	TRBV4-3	TRBJ1-4	TGCGCCAGCAGCCGCCTTACAGGGTCTAATGAAAAACTGTTTTTT	CASSRLTGSNEKLFF
-	-	TRBV4-2	TRBJ2-1	TGTGCCAGCAGCCAAGCCCGGAGAGGCAGGAATAGCAATGAGCAGTTCTTC	CASSQARRGRNSNEQFF
-	-	TRBV4-3	TRBJ2-7	TGCGCCAGCAGCCAAGATCATTGGGAAGCCTACGAGCAGTACTTC	CASSQDHWEAYEQYF
TRBD1	once	TRBV7-9	TRBJ2-7	TGTGCCAGCACCTTGGGACAGTCCTACGAGCAGTACTTC	CASTLGQSYEQYF
-	-	TRBV6-5	TRBJ1-2	TGTGCCAGCAGTTACTCGGGGGCAGTCTCTTATGGCTACACCTTC	CASSYSGAVSYGYTF
-	-	TRBV15	TRBJ2-7	TGTGCCACCCTGGCGGCCGGCTCCTACGAGCAGTACTTC	CATLAAGSYEQYF
-	-	TRBV4-1	TRBJ2-7	TGCGCCAGCAGCCAAGATAGGCGGGACTACGAGCAGTACTTC	CASSQDRRDYEQYF
-	once	TRBV4-1	TRBJ2-7	TGCGCCAGCAGCCTCCAAGCTAGCCTTCCCTACGAGCAGTACTTC	CASSLQASLPYEQYF
-	-	TRBV9	TRBJ2-1	TGTGCCAGCAGCGAGGGGGGCTGGAACAATGAGCAGTTCTTC	CASSEGGWNNEQFF
-	-	TRBV7-9	TRBJ2-5	TGTGCCAGCAGCTTCGGGACAATCCAAGAGACCCAGTACTTC	CASSFGTIQETQYF
-	-	TRBV7-8	TRBJ2-7	TGTGCCAGCACCCTACCCGGCGGTGTCGAGCAGTACTTC	CASTLPGGVEQYF
-	-	TRBV27	TRBJ1-5	TGTGCCAGCAGTTTAGGGATTAATCAGCCCCAGCATTTT	CASSLGINQPQHF
-	-	TRBV15	TRBJ2-1	TGTGCCACCAGCAGAGTGATGGGCCTAAACAATGAGCAGTTCTTC	CATSRVMGLNNEQFF
-	-	TRBV7-9	TRBJ1-2	TGTGCCAGCAGCTTAGCACAGGGCCGGGGCTACACCTTC	CASSLAQGRGYTF
TRBD2	-	TRBV2	TRBJ2-3	TGTGCCAGCCGCCCGACTAGCGGCACTAGCACAGATACGCAGTATTTT	CASRPTSGTSTDTQYF
TRBD1	-	TRBV5-1	TRBJ1-1	TGCGCCAGCAGCCTTGGACAGGGGTACACTGAAGCTTTCTTT	CASSLGQGYTEAFF
-	-	TRBV19	TRBJ2-1	TGTGCCAGTAGTAACTGGGGAAGCTCCTACAATGAGCAGTTCTTC	CASSNWGSSYNEQFF
-	once	TRBV19	TRBJ2-3	TGTGCCAGTAGTATCTATAGCGGACTGAGCACAGATACGCAGTATTTT	CASSIYSGLSTDTQYF
TRBD2	-	TRBV7-8	TRBJ2-5	TGTGCCAGCAGCTCTCGGACTAGCGGGAGGGCCGTGGGGGGAGAGACCCAGTACTTC	CASSSRTSGRAVGGETQYF